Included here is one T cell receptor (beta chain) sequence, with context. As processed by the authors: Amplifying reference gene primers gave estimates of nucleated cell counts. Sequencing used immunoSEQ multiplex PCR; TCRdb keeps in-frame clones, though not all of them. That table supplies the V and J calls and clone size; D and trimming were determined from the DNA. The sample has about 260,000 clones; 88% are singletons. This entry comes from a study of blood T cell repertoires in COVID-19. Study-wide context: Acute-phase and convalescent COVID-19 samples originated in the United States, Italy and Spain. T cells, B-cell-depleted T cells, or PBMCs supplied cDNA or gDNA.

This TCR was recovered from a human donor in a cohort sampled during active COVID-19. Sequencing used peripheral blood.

The DNA for the CDR3 is TGTGCCAGCAGCAATTGGCCCGTGGGCCAGTCAGATACGCAGTATTTT. Protein: CASSNWPVGQSDTQYF. This chain joins TRBV7-3 and TRBJ2-3; D call uncertain. The germline V and J ends were trimmed by 5 bases and 4 bases, with 19 bases remaining between them. The CDR3 has 16 amino acids. CDR1 is SGHTA, CDR2 FQGTGA, per germline.